These 3 T cell receptor beta chains were sequenced from one sample in a study of early T cells in non-severe SARS-CoV-2 infection. Each CDR3 protein gets one entry after TCRdb re-called the 5' RACE reads with MiXCR. The table records 75,000 to 80,000 distinct CDR3 sequences, 11% of them present only once. The specimen comprised whole blood, sampled at baseline. These receptor sequences come from an adult who was a healthcare worker with PCR-confirmed SARS-CoV-2 infection or an uninfected control (not recorded which).

This clonotype was recorded at least ten times. The chain has TRBV20-1 and TRBJ2-7; D not certain. The CDR3 extends over 14 amino acids. V lost 5 bases, J lost 6 bases, and 20 bases lay in between. Germline V gives CDR1 DFQATT, CDR2 SNEGSKA (reference sequence). The CDR3 DNA reads as TGCAGTGCTCGCTTCAGAGGCTTCTCTTCCGAGCAGTACTTC. Protein product: CSARFRGFSSEQYF.

This clonotype was detected many times. The gene calls are TRBV7-2 and TRBJ2-7; a possible D gene is TRBD1 (6 bases). The germline V gene has CDR1 SGHTA and CDR2 FQGNSA. V lost 3 bases and J lost 3, with 21 bases in between. The CDR3 is made up of 17 amino acids. The CDR3 DNA follows: TGTGCCAGCAGCTTGTTTGGGGCCAGGGGATTTATCTACGAGCAGTACTTC. It translates to CASSLFGARGFIYEQYF.

There are a few counts of this clonotype. The genes are TRBV20-1 and TRBJ1-5; 9 positions match TRBD1. From germline, CDR1 is DFQATT and CDR2 SNEGSKA (reference sequence). V lost 3 bases to trimming and J lost 7 bases; unmatched junction nucleotides: 10. CDR3 length: 15 residues. The CDR3 bases are TGCAGTGCTAGTGTAGGGACAGGGATAGAGCAGCCCCAGCATTTT. This translates into CSASVGTGIEQPQHF.